This T cell receptor beta chain comes out of a study of cytomegalovirus exposure and HLA in healthy donors. PCR was performed using 60 Vbeta and 13 Jbeta primers. Libraries were prepared by immunoSEQ multiplex PCR; TCRdb keeps only in-frame clonotypes and omits some of them. There are about 100,000 clones in the sample; over 70% occur only once, and 2% to 2.5% lies in the top ten. As to this clone: What it recognizes is unknown.

CDR1 SGHRS and CDR2 YFSETQ come from the germline V gene. The junction had 7 bases not matched to a gene; V was cut back by 0 bases and J by 2 bases. This CDR3 region has 18 residues. General study findings and limits: For TCR beta chains, V- and J-gene trimming was later linked to a missense DCLRE1C variant.

The clonotype comes from a man in his thirties or forties in good health and CMV-seronegative. The sequencing input was PBMCs. This rearrangement joins TRBV5-1 to TRBJ2-1; 11 bases are shared with TRBD2. CDR3 bases: TGCGCCAGCAGCTTGGGTTCTAGCGGGGGGCTCGCCTACAATGAGCAGTTCTTC. This gives the protein CASSLGSSGGLAYNEQFF.